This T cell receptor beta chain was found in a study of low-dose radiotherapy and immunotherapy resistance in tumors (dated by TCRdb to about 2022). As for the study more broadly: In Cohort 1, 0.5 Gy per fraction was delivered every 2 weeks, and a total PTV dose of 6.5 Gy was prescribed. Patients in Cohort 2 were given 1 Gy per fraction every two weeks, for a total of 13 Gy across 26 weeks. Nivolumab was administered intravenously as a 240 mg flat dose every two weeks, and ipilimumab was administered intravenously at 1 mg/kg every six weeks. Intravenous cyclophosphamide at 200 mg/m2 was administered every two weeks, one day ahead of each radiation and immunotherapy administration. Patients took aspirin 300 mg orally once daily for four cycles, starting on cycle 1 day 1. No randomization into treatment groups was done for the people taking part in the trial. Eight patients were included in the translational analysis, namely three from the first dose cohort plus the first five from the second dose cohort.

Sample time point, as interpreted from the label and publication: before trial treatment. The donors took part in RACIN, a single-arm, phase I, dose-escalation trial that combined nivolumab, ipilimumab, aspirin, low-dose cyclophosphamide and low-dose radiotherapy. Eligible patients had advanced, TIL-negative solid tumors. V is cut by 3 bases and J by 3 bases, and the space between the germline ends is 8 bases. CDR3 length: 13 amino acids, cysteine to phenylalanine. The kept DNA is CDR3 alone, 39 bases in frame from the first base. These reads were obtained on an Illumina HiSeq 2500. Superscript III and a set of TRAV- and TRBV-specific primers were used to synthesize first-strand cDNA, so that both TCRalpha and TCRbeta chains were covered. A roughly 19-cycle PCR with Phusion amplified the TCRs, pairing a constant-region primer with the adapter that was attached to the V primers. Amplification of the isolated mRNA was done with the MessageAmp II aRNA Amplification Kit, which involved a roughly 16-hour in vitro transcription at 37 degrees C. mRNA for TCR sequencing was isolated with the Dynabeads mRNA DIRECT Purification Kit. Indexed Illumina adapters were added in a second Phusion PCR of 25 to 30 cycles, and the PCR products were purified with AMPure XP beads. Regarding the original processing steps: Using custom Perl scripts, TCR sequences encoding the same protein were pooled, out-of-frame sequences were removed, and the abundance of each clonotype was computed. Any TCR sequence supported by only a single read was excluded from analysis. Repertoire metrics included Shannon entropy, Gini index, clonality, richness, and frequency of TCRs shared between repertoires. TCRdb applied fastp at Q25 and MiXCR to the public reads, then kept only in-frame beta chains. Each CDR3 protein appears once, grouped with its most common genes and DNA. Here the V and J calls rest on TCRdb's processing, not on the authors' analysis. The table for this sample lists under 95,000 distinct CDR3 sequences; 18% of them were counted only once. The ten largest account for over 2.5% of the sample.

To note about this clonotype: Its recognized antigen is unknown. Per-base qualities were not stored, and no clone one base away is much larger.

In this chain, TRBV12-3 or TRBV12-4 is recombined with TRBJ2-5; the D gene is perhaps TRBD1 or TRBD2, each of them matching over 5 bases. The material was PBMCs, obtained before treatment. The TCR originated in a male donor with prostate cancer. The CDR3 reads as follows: CASSLGREETQYF. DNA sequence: TGTGCCAGCAGTTTGGGGCGGGAAGAGACCCAGTACTTC.